The T cell receptor (beta chain) described here comes from a study of blood T cell repertoires in COVID-19. Study information: The cDNA or gDNA used as material had been derived from T cells, B-cell-depleted T cells, or PBMCs.

Authors' analysis steps: It was from reference gene primer amplification that nucleated cell counts were estimated. Sequencing was performed with immunoSEQ multiplex PCR; in TCRdb, only in-frame clones are kept and a portion is missing. V and J calls and clone size are as listed in that table; D and trimming were resolved from the DNA. The data contain about 250,000 clones, about 79% of them seen just once; the ten biggest clones take up roughly 10%. V was clipped by 7 bases and J by 1 base; unmatched bases: 6. The CDR3 runs 15 residues. Germline loops: CDR1 SGHTA, CDR2 FQGTGA. The specimen sequenced was peripheral blood. This receptor was obtained from a man aged 80 or over with acute or convalescent COVID-19. V gene TRBV7-3 combines with J gene TRBJ2-2; 7 positions agree with TRBD2. The CDR3 bases are TGTGCCAGCACCCTGACTAGCAGGAACACCGGGGAGCTGTTTTTT. It yields the protein CASTLTSRNTGELFF. Full variable domain (missing parts from reference TRBV7-3 and TRBJ2-2): GAGVSQTPSNKVTEKGKYVELRCDPISGHTALYWYRQSLGQGPEFLIYFQGTGAADDSGLPNDRFFAVRPEGSVSTLKIQRTERGDSAVYLCASTLTSRNTGELFFGEGSRLTVL.